This T cell receptor (beta chain) was profiled in a study of identical twins. General observations from the study: It was cross-sectional statistical analysis, not following the same donors, that the conclusions relied on. Diverse VJ usage suggested most zero-insertion clonotypes were not invariant T cells.

Points on this clonotype: Its antigen is still unknown.

Unique molecular identifiers were present on cDNA, and template switching added a universal primer site. Each CDR3 protein is one row after TCRdb ran MiXCR on the 5' RACE reads. Of 400,000 to 600,000 distinct CDR3 sequences listed, approximately 20% are singletons. These same records also appear under a second study, on yellow fever vaccine responses in identical twins.

The TCR originated in a woman in her late teens or twenties in good health. The sequenced material came from CD4+ T cells sorted from blood.

The CDR3 DNA reads TGTGCCAGCTCACCACAGCGGGAGGGCGTGGATACGCAGTATTTT. This encodes CASSPQREGVDTQYF. The V call is TRBV18, the J call TRBJ2-3, with 10 bases matching TRBD2. CDR1 is KGHSH, CDR2 LQKENI, per germline. V was clipped by 1 base and J by 6 bases; unmatched bases: 4. There are 15 residues in the CDR3.